These 25 T cell receptor beta chains came from one sample sequenced in a study of blood T cell repertoires in COVID-19. Clones were sequenced by immunoSEQ multiplex PCR, and TCRdb holds only the in-frame ones, with some missing. The sample yields around 480,000 clones, 87% seen once. Material for sequencing was PBMCs or T cells enriched from blood (not recorded which). The receptors originated from a woman aged 18-29 years who had recovered from COVID-19.

The J gene is TRBJ1-1, the V gene TRBV5-1; TRBD1 might be the D (5 bases). In germline, CDR1 is SGHRS, CDR2 YFSETQ. V was cut by 4 bases and J by 0 bases, with 16 bases left in between. This CDR3 spans 16 amino acids. The chain's CDR3 is CASSQGFDSMNTEAFF. The CDR3 DNA reads TGCGCCAGCAGCCAGGGATTTGATTCCATGAACACTGAAGCTTTCTTT.

This chain links TRBV24-1 with TRBJ2-1; TRBD1 is a possible D gene (5 bases). This CDR3 comprises 13 residues. V gave up 2 bases and J gave up 10 bases, with 11 bases separating them. Germline V lookup: CDR1 KGHDR, CDR2 SFDVKD. CDR3 sequence: CATSDSRAREQFF. The CDR3 region has the DNA TGTGCCACCAGTGATTCCAGGGCGCGGGAGCAGTTCTTC.

V gene TRBV6-5 combines with J gene TRBJ1-2; D is unresolved. V lost 7 bases, J lost 9 bases, and 15 bases lay in between. CDR1 is MNHEY and CDR2 is SVGAGI in the germline V gene. The CDR3 is made up of 12 amino acids. The CDR3 sequence: CASNRLSPRYTF. CDR3 in DNA: TGTGCCAGCAACCGGTTGAGTCCGCGCTACACCTTC.

The rearrangement uses TRBV4-2 and TRBJ2-3; TRBD1 aligns across 8 bases. With V trimmed by 4 bases and J by 4 bases, 7 bases remained unmatched. This CDR3 contains 15 residues. Germline values: CDR1 LGHNA, CDR2 YNFKEQ. CDR3 loop: CASSLQTGDADTQYF. CDR3 DNA: TGTGCCAGCAGCCTCCAGACAGGGGATGCAGATACGCAGTATTTT.

The rearrangement links TRBV14 to TRBJ1-1; weak D call: TRBD1 (5 bases). This CDR3 comprises 13 residues. The germline CDR1 and CDR2 sequences are SGHDN and FVKESK. V shed 0 bases and J shed 10 bases, with 12 bases lying between them. The CDR3 reads CASSQDLGGGAFF. The CDR3 DNA is TGTGCCAGCAGCCAAGATCTCGGGGGAGGAGCTTTCTTT.

The J gene is TRBJ2-1, the V gene TRBV5-1, with D tentatively TRBD2 (7 bases). The V end lost 0 bases, the J end lost 8 bases, and 18 bases lay between the germline ends. Germline-derived CDR1 and CDR2 are SGHRS and YFSETQ. This CDR3 has 16 residues. This CDR3 is CASSLVTGGLKHEQFF. Written as DNA, the CDR3 is TGCGCCAGCAGCTTGGTTACGGGGGGCTTGAAGCATGAGCAGTTCTTC. The full variable domain, in which reference TRBV5-1 and TRBJ2-1 provide the parts outside the CDR3, is KAGVTQTPRYLIKTRGQQVTLSCSPISGHRSVSWYQQTPGQGLQFLFEYFSETQRNKGNFPGRFSGRQFSNSRSEMNVSTLELGDSALYLCASSLVTGGLKHEQFFGPGTRLTVL.

The chain uses TRBV5-1 and TRBJ1-1, with a possible D match to TRBD1 (6 bases). CDR1 and CDR2 (germline): SGHRS, YFSETQ. This CDR3 spans 14 amino acids. Trimming pared 3 bases from V and 3 bases from J, leaving 12 bases between. The CDR3 spells CASSSPEGDTEAFF. CDR3 nucleotide sequence: TGCGCCAGCAGCTCGCCAGAGGGGGACACTGAAGCTTTCTTT.

This chain joins TRBV11-3 and TRBJ2-3, with 9 bases aligning to TRBD2. This CDR3 spans 15 amino acids. With 3 bases clipped from V and 3 bases from J, the junction kept 4 bases outside the gene matches. From germline, CDR1 is SGHNT and CDR2 YENEEA. CDR3 residues: CASSFGLAGTDTQYF. The DNA for the CDR3 is TGTGCCAGCAGCTTTGGGCTAGCGGGGACAGATACGCAGTATTTT. Variable domain in full (rest from reference TRBV11-3 and TRBJ2-3): EAGVVQSPRYKIIEKKQPVAFWCNPISGHNTLYWYLQNLGQGPELLIRYENEEAVDDSQLPKDRFSAERLKGVDSTLKIQPAELGDSAVYLCASSFGLAGTDTQYFGPGTRLTVL.

CDR3 sequence reads: CASSPSRVVGDTQYF. The CDR3 DNA is TGCGCCAGCAGCCCTAGCCGGGTGGTCGGAGATACGCAGTATTTT. The V gene is TRBV5-1, the J gene TRBJ2-3; D may be TRBD2 (5 bases). The V end lost 4 bases, the J end lost 5 bases, and 17 bases lay between the germline ends. In germline, CDR1 is SGHRS, CDR2 YFSETQ. This CDR3 has 15 residues.

V is TRBV28 and J is TRBJ1-6, with TRBD1 matching 8 bases. Germline CDR1 and CDR2: MDHEN and SYDVKM. The CDR3 runs 15 residues. Trimming removed 3 bases from V and 10 bases from J; junction bases left unmatched: 8. CDR3 bases: TGTGCCAGCAGTTTTATTCAGGGGGCGAAATCACCCCTCCACTTT. Protein product: CASSFIQGAKSPLHF.

This clone was counted once. The rearrangement uses TRBV19 and TRBJ2-6; the match to TRBD2 covers 12 bases. The CDR3 runs 18 residues. Germline trimming cut 5 bases from V and 0 bases from J; bases unmatched to any gene: 5. Looked up from germline, CDR1 is LNHDA and CDR2 is SQIVND (reference sequence). DNA for the CDR3: TGTGCCAGTAGTCCGGGACTAGCGGGCATCTCTGGGGCCAACGTCCTGACTTTC. Translated: CASSPGLAGISGANVLTF.

This rearrangement joins TRBV7-9 to TRBJ2-7; 7 positions agree with TRBD1. Germline V gene data show CDR1 as SEHNR and CDR2 as FQNEAQ (reference sequence). The CDR3 has 15 amino acids. J was trimmed by 3 bases and V by 5 bases; bases with no gene match: 10. The CDR3 DNA follows: TGTGCCAGCAGCCTATCCATAGCAGGGGGCTACGAGCAGTACTTC. Amino acids: CASSLSIAGGYEQYF.

The chain recombines TRBV28 with TRBJ1-2, with D perhaps TRBD1 (5 bases). Germline CDR1 MDHEN, CDR2 SYDVKM. The germline V and J ends were trimmed by 6 bases and 5 bases, with 10 bases remaining between them. CDR3 size: 12 residues. This CDR3 is CASSSTEYGYTF. Written as DNA, the CDR3 is TGTGCCAGCAGCTCGACAGAGTATGGCTACACCTTC.

The genes are TRBV30 and TRBJ2-1; 7 bases match TRBD1. This CDR3 region has 15 residues. The V and J ends lost 1 base and 2 bases, in that order; junction bases with no gene match: 5. The germline CDR1 and CDR2 sequences are GTSNPN and SVGIG (reference sequence). CDR3: CAWSGDSGAYNEQFF. The CDR3 bases are TGTGCCTGGAGTGGGGACAGTGGAGCCTACAATGAGCAGTTCTTC.

This chain connects TRBV3-1 (or the pseudogene TRBV3-2) to TRBJ2-7; 9 nucleotides line up with TRBD1. The germline CDR1 and CDR2 sequences are LGHDT and YNNKEL (reference sequence). The CDR3 sequence is 16 residues long. With 1 base clipped from V and 4 bases from J, the junction kept 8 bases outside the gene matches. The CDR3, as DNA: TGTGCCAGCAGCCAAGGGCCGACAGGGGGGGATTACGAGCAGTACTTC. Translated: CASSQGPTGGDYEQYF.

V is TRBV6-5 and J is TRBJ1-2, with D possibly TRBD1 on 5 matching bases. CDR1 is MNHEY and CDR2 is SVGAGI in the germline V gene. Trimming cost V 9 bases and J 5 bases, with 16 bases left between them. CDR3 length: 13 amino acids. The CDR3 loop is CASRQSRPYGYTF. CDR3 coding DNA: TGTGCCAGTCGACAGTCACGTCCTTATGGCTACACCTTC.

The chain carries TRBV9 and TRBJ2-3, with TRBD2 identical over 14 bases. CDR1 SGDLS and CDR2 YYNGEE come from the germline V gene. The CDR3 consists of 18 residues. After removal of 4 bases from V and 0 bases from J, the junction contained 7 bases not matched to a gene. The DNA for the CDR3 is TGTGCCAGCAGCCCCCGACTAGCGGGGGGGTTTAGCACAGATACGCAGTATTTT. Amino acids: CASSPRLAGGFSTDTQYF.

This clone was seen only once. CDR3 bases: TGTGCCAGTAGTCAGGGGGTTAGCAATCAGCCCCAGCATTTT. It translates to CASSQGVSNQPQHF. The genes are TRBV19 and TRBJ1-5; 7 bases align to TRBD1. Germline CDR1 LNHDA, CDR2 SQIVND (reference sequence). Trimming took 5 bases from V and 0 from J; bases not matched to a gene: 1. The CDR3 covers 14 residues.

The gene calls are TRBV7-3 and TRBJ2-1, with D possibly matching TRBD1 (7 bases). V was cut by 2 bases and J by 6 bases, with 14 bases left in between. The CDR3 extends over 15 amino acids. The germline V gene has CDR1 SGHTA and CDR2 FQGTGA. The CDR3 DNA sequence: TGTGCCAGCAGCTTAGACAGGGTTAGCGGCAATGAGCAGTTCTTC. This codes for CASSLDRVSGNEQFF.

The rearrangement joins TRBV6-5 to TRBJ1-2, with a possible D match to TRBD1 (6 bases). CDR1 MNHEY and CDR2 SVGAGI come from the germline V gene. The CDR3 contains 13 residues. Trimming took off 7 bases at V and 10 bases at J, with 19 bases between the two ends. CDR3 protein: CASIPTEGGSYTF. For the CDR3, the DNA is TGTGCCAGCATCCCGACCGAAGGGGGTTCCTACACCTTC.

Points on this clone: At the DNA level, this CDR3 is encoded by other sequences in the same sample as well. The chain is built from TRBV5-1 and TRBJ1-3, with a possible D match to TRBD1 (5 bases). The germline V and J ends were trimmed by 0 bases and 4 bases, with 11 bases remaining between them. The germline gives CDR1 SGHRS, CDR2 YFSETQ. This CDR3 region has 15 residues. The CDR3 sequence: CASSLDGARGNTIYF. The CDR3 DNA sequence: TGCGCCAGCAGCTTGGATGGGGCGCGGGGAAACACCATATATTTT.

This clone was detected only once. The chain joins TRBV10-3 to TRBJ1-4; TRBD1 might be the D (6 bases). Germline CDR1 and CDR2: ENHRY and SYGVKD. The CDR3 extends over 17 amino acids. V lost 3 bases and J lost 3, with 17 bases in between. The CDR3 bases are TGTGCCATCAGTGATCCCGACAGGTTGGCGTCTAATGAAAAACTGTTTTTT. This gives the protein CAISDPDRLASNEKLFF.

This chain's CDR3 is CSASSRDEQFF. CDR3 coding DNA: TGCAGTGCTAGTTCCCGCGATGAGCAGTTCTTC. This sequence joins TRBV20-1 and TRBJ2-1; D gene unclear. This CDR3 spans 11 amino acids. With 3 bases removed from V and 8 bases from J, the gap between germline ends came to 8 bases. CDR1 and CDR2 from the germline V gene are DFQATT and SNEGSKA (reference sequence).

This clone has only one observation. The rearrangement joins TRBV4-1 to TRBJ2-3, with TRBD2 as a possible D gene (7 bases). The CDR3 runs 19 residues. CDR1 is MGHRA and CDR2 is YSYEKL in the germline V gene. V gave up 2 bases and J gave up 5 bases, with 26 bases separating them. The CDR3 coding sequence is TGCGCCAGCAGCCAACCCACCCGCGGGGGCCTCTCGGGGAAAGATACGCAGTATTTT. It yields the protein CASSQPTRGGLSGKDTQYF.

This sequence joins TRBV10-3 and TRBJ1-2; no clear D. V was clipped by 5 bases and J by 6 bases, with 16 bases between them. CDR3 size: 14 residues. CDR1 is ENHRY and CDR2 is SYGVKD in the germline V gene. CDR3 loop: CAISPGREGDGYTF. The CDR3, as DNA: TGTGCCATCAGTCCCGGAAGGGAGGGTGATGGCTACACCTTC.